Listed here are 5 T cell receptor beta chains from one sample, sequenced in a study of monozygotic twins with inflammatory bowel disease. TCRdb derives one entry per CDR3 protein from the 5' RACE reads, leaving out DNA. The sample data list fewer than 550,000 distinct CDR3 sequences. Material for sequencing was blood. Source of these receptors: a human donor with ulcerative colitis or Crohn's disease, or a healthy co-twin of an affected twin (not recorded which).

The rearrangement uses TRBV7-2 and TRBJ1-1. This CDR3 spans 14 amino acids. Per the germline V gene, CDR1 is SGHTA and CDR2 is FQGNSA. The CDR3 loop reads CASSAEPRRTEAFF.

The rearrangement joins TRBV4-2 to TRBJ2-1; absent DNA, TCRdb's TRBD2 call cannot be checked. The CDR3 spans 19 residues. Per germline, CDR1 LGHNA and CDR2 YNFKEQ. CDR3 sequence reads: CASSPGVGSGTLTYNEQFF.

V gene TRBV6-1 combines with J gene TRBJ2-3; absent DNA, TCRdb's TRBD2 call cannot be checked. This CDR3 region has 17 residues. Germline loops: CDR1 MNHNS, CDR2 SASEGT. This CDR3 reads CASSQPPKSQSTDTQYF.

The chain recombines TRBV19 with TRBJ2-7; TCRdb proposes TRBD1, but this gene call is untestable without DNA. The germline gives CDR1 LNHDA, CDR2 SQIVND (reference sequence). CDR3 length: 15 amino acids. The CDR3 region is CASSTFPTDSYEQYF. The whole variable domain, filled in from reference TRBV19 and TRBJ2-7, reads DGGITQSPKYLFRKEGQNVTLSCEQNLNHDAMYWYRQDPGQGLRLIYYSQIVNDFQKGDIAEGYSVSREKKESFPLTVTSAQKNPTAFYLCASSTFPTDSYEQYFGPGTRLTVT.

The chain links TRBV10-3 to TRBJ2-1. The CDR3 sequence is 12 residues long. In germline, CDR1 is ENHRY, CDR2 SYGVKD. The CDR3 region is CAISDYGDEQFF.